Presented here are 24 T cell receptor beta chains from one specimen sequenced in a study of shared clonotypes between healthy human individuals. Sequenced by immunoSEQ multiplex PCR; TCRdb stores in-frame clones only, minus some. The sample has roughly 660,000 clones; 90% are singletons. Sample: memory CD8+ T cells from PBMCs. Documented subset: CD45RO+ cells pooled with CCR7-negative TemRA cells. The receptors here all came from a man aged 18 to 30 in good health. Some clones in this sample may be carry-over from other donors' samples.

This chain links TRBV27 with TRBJ2-1; maybe TRBD1 (6 bases). In germline, CDR1 is MNHEY, CDR2 SMNVEV (reference sequence). The V gene lost 2 bases and the J gene lost 3 bases, with 14 bases spanning the gap. The CDR3 has 16 residues. CDR3 residues: CASSLTQGTLYNEQFF. As DNA, the CDR3 is TGTGCCAGCAGTTTAACCCAGGGGACCCTCTACAATGAGCAGTTCTTC.

The CDR3 spells CASSLWRATKNIQYF. The DNA for the CDR3 is TGTGCCAGCAGTTTATGGAGGGCTACCAAAAACATTCAGTACTTC. V usage is TRBV27 and J usage is TRBJ2-4, with D maybe TRBD2 (6 bases). This CDR3 is 15 amino acids long. The V end lost 1 base, the J end lost 2 bases, and 9 bases lay between the germline ends. Germline V gene data show CDR1 as MNHEY and CDR2 as SMNVEV (reference sequence).

V usage is TRBV28 and J usage is TRBJ1-5; 9 bases are shared with TRBD1. V lost 5 bases to trimming and J lost 1 base; unmatched junction nucleotides: 9. Germline assignment: CDR1 MDHEN and CDR2 SYDVKM. The CDR3 runs 17 residues. CDR3 nucleotides: TGTGCCAGCAGTCCACTGCGTGACAGGGGGAGCAATCAGCCCCAGCATTTT. It yields the protein CASSPLRDRGSNQPQHF.

The genes are TRBV7-6 and TRBJ2-7, with 8 bases matching TRBD1. With 0 bases clipped from V and 5 bases from J, the junction kept 6 bases outside the gene matches. The CDR3 consists of 15 residues. Germline values: CDR1 SGHVS, CDR2 FNYEAQ. The CDR3 region has the DNA TGTGCCAGCAGCTTAGCGCGACAGGGGAGCGACGAGCAGTACTTC. It is translated as CASSLARQGSDEQYF.

The chain links TRBV28 to TRBJ2-2; D unclear. Looked up from germline, CDR1 is MDHEN and CDR2 is SYDVKM. The CDR3 covers 13 residues. V dropped 2 bases and J dropped 6 bases, with 7 bases sitting between them. The CDR3 coding sequence is TGTGCCAGCAGTTTACTAGTCCCCGGGGAGCTGTTTTTT. This translates into CASSLLVPGELFF.

The chain combines TRBV5-1 with TRBJ2-7; D is unclear. This CDR3 is built from 17 residues. Germline loops: CDR1 SGHRS, CDR2 YFSETQ. Trimming shortened V by 0 bases and J by 6 bases, and 22 bases separated the two germline ends. CDR3 amino acids: CASSLEGNLRILGEQYF. In nucleotides, the CDR3 is TGCGCCAGCAGCTTGGAGGGAAATCTCCGAATCCTAGGCGAGCAGTACTTC.

The table lists this clone with a few counts. The chain combines TRBV6-1 with TRBJ2-7, with D possibly matching TRBD2 (5 bases). V was trimmed by 3 bases and J by 5 bases, leaving 14 bases between them. Germline lookup yields CDR1 MNHNS and CDR2 SASEGT. This CDR3 has 14 residues. Here the CDR3 DNA reads TGTGCCAGCAGTGATTGGAGGACGTCCGACGAGCAGTACTTC. It codes for CASSDWRTSDEQYF.

This clone has only one observation. The chain employs TRBV27 and TRBJ2-3, with 8 bases lining up with TRBD2. In germline, CDR1 is MNHEY, CDR2 SMNVEV (reference sequence). This CDR3 has 15 residues. With 6 bases clipped from V and 1 base from J, the junction kept 6 bases outside the gene matches. In DNA, the CDR3 is TGTGCCAGCAGCGGGGGGGATGCAGGCACAGATACGCAGTATTTT. It encodes CASSGGDAGTDTQYF.

This rearrangement joins TRBV9 to TRBJ2-3; maybe TRBD2 (5 bases). The CDR3 is 15 residues long. Trimming cost V 0 bases and J 4 bases, with 12 bases left between them. The V gene's germline CDR1 is SGDLS and CDR2 YYNGEE. CDR3 in DNA: TGTGCCAGCAGCGTAGGGTGGGAGTACCCAGATACGCAGTATTTT. Translation gives CASSVGWEYPDTQYF.

The V and J genes are TRBV27 and TRBJ2-7; the D gene could be TRBD1 or TRBD2 (5 bases each). Trimming pared 5 bases from V and 3 bases from J, leaving 14 bases between. The germline V gene encodes CDR1 MNHEY and CDR2 SMNVEV (reference sequence). This CDR3 is built from 14 residues. As DNA, the CDR3 is TGTGCCAGCAGTCCCCCGGGACCAATCTACGAGCAGTACTTC. It is translated as CASSPPGPIYEQYF.

This chain joins TRBV7-6 and TRBJ2-1; the D is unclear. The CDR3 sequence is 16 residues long. Germline CDR1 and CDR2: SGHVS and FNYEAQ. The V end lost 4 bases, the J end lost 6 bases, and 19 bases lay between the germline ends. Here the CDR3 DNA reads TGTGCCAGCAGCTCCGGCCGGTTAGGGTCAGGCAATGAGCAGTTCTTC. It codes for CASSSGRLGSGNEQFF.

The V gene is TRBV6-1, the J gene TRBJ2-7; D gene unclear. Per germline, CDR1 MNHNS and CDR2 SASEGT. CDR3 length: 13 amino acids. Trimming pared 6 bases from V and 6 bases from J, leaving 15 bases between. The CDR3: CASRGTSVVEQYF. For the CDR3, the DNA is TGTGCCAGCAGAGGAACCAGCGTAGTCGAGCAGTACTTC.

CDR3 DNA: TGCGCCAGCAGCCCTTTGGGGCACCTGGCTCAAGAGACCCAGTACTTC. The encoded protein is CASSPLGHLAQETQYF. The rearrangement links TRBV5-1 to TRBJ2-5; TRBD1 might be the D (5 bases). CDR3 size: 16 residues. V shed 4 bases and J shed 2 bases, with 18 bases lying between them. Germline V gene sequence: CDR1 SGHRS, CDR2 YFSETQ. Full variable domain (rest looked up from reference TRBV5-1 and TRBJ2-5): KAGVTQTPRYLIKTRGQQVTLSCSPISGHRSVSWYQQTPGQGLQFLFEYFSETQRNKGNFPGRFSGRQFSNSRSEMNVSTLELGDSALYLCASSPLGHLAQETQYFGPGTRLLVL.

The rearrangement uses TRBV29-1 and TRBJ2-2, with D unclear. V was trimmed by 4 bases and J by 7 bases, leaving 7 bases between them. Germline CDR1 SQVTM, CDR2 ANQGSEA. The CDR3 has 11 residues. CDR3 sequence reads: CSVGYHGELFF. CDR3 in DNA: TGCAGCGTTGGTTATCACGGGGAGCTGTTTTTT.

V usage is TRBV5-6 and J usage is TRBJ2-2; maybe TRBD2 (5 bases). The CDR3 consists of 14 residues. Deletions cut 3 bases from V and 1 base from J, with 7 bases between. Germline V gene lookup returns CDR1 SGHDT and CDR2 YYEEEE. The DNA for the CDR3 is TGTGCCAGCAGCTGGACTTTGAACACCGGGGAGCTGTTTTTT. Residues: CASSWTLNTGELFF.

The rearrangement joins TRBV28 to TRBJ2-6; TRBD2 agrees at 9 bases. The germline CDR1 and CDR2 sequences are MDHEN and SYDVKM. Trimming at V came to 4 bases and at J to 8 bases, leaving 6 bases not matched to a gene. The CDR3 extends over 15 amino acids. The CDR3, as DNA: TGTGCCAGCAGTTCTGGGACTAGCAGTACCAACGTCCTGACTTTC. It translates to CASSSGTSSTNVLTF.

The genes are TRBV7-6 and TRBJ2-3; the D gene could be TRBD1 or TRBD2 (5 bases each). Trimming cost V 0 bases and J 4 bases, with 11 bases left between them. CDR1 and CDR2 from the germline V gene are SGHVS and FNYEAQ. The CDR3 sequence is 15 residues long. CDR3 sequence reads: CASSLARGVPDTQYF. The CDR3 coding sequence is TGTGCCAGCAGCTTAGCGCGAGGGGTCCCAGATACGCAGTATTTT.

In this sample, this clone turned up a few times. The chain has TRBV4-3 and TRBJ2-7; TRBD1 matches at 7 bases. Germline V lookup: CDR1 LGHNA, CDR2 YSLEER. Losses at the gene ends were 0 bases for V and 1 base for J; bases not matched to a gene: 3. The CDR3 contains 15 residues. The CDR3 nucleotides are TGCGCCAGCAGCCAAGAAAAGGGGGCTTCCTACGAGCAGTACTTC. Amino acids: CASSQEKGASYEQYF.

The chain recombines TRBV19 with TRBJ2-3, with 12 bases identical to TRBD1. Per germline, CDR1 LNHDA and CDR2 SQIVND (reference sequence). CDR3 length: 15 amino acids. Trimming cost V 4 bases and J 4 bases; bases outside gene matches: 3. This CDR3 is CASSTGQGAADTQYF. In DNA form, the CDR3 reads TGTGCCAGTAGTACGGGACAGGGGGCTGCAGATACGCAGTATTTT.

This clone has a single count. The CDR3 DNA sequence: TGTGCCAGTAGTATAGCAACAGCTGAACAGGGAAAACTGTTTTTT. This encodes CASSIATAEQGKLFF. The chain uses TRBV19 and TRBJ1-4; the D gene is possibly TRBD1 (6 bases). This CDR3 has 15 residues. Trimming stripped 1 base from V and 10 bases from J, with 16 bases between. Germline loops: CDR1 LNHDA, CDR2 SQIVND (reference sequence). The variable domain in full, with the rest retrieved from reference TRBV19 and TRBJ1-4, is DGGITQSPKYLFRKEGQNVTLSCEQNLNHDAMYWYRQDPGQGLRLIYYSQIVNDFQKGDIAEGYSVSREKKESFPLTVTSAQKNPTAFYLCASSIATAEQGKLFFGSGTQLSVL.

This clone came up a few times. Within the sample, other DNA sequences also encode this same CDR3. The chain joins TRBV7-7 to TRBJ2-1; 8 bases are shared with TRBD2. Trimming at V came to 5 bases and at J to 0 bases, leaving 3 bases not matched to a gene. There are 15 residues in the CDR3. Looked up from germline, CDR1 is SSHAT and CDR2 is FNYEAQ (reference sequence). The CDR3 loop is CASSLGLDSYNEQFF. In DNA, the CDR3 is TGTGCCAGCAGCCTGGGACTAGACTCCTACAATGAGCAGTTCTTC.

This chain joins TRBV4-2 and TRBJ2-1, with unresolved D. The germline V gene encodes CDR1 LGHNA and CDR2 YNFKEQ. There are 12 residues in the CDR3. Trimming pared 0 bases from V and 6 bases from J, leaving 3 bases between. For the CDR3, the DNA is TGTGCCAGCAGCCAAGATGCCAATGAGCAGTTCTTC. Protein: CASSQDANEQFF.

This clone came up once. The V and J genes are TRBV5-4 and TRBJ2-7; 14 nucleotides align to TRBD2. The CDR3 is 15 amino acids. Germline CDR1 SGHNT, CDR2 YYREEE (reference sequence). J lost 2 bases, V lost 4 bases, and 2 bases had no gene match. In nucleotides, the CDR3 is TGTGCCAGCAGCCGGGGACTAGCGGGAGCCTACGAGCAGTACTTC. Translating gives CASSRGLAGAYEQYF.

The sample holds a few counts of this clone. The chain combines TRBV29-1 with TRBJ1-1; possibly TRBD1 for D (5 bases). V dropped 4 bases and J dropped 5 bases, with 14 bases sitting between them. This CDR3 has 13 amino acids. CDR1 and CDR2 from the germline V gene are SQVTM and ANQGSEA. The DNA for the CDR3 is TGCAGCGTTGGGGGCCTGAACCCAACTGAAGCTTTCTTT. Protein: CSVGGLNPTEAFF.